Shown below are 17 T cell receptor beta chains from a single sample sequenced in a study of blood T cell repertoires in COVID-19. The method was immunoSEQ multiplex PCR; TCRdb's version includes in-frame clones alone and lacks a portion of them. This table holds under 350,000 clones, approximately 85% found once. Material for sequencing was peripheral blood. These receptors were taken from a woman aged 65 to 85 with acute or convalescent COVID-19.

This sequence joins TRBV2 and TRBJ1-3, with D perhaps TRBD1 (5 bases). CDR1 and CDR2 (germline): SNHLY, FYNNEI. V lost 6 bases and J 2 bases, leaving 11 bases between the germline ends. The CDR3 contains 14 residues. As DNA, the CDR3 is TGTGCCAGCAGCCAGGGATTGGCTGGAAACACCATATATTTT. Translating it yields CASSQGLAGNTIYF. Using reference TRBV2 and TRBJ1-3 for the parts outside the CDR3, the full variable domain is EPEVTQTPSHQVTQMGQEVILRCVPISNHLYFYWYRQILGQKVEFLVSFYNNEISEKSEIFDDQFSVERPDGSNFTLKIRSTKLEDSAMYFCASSQGLAGNTIYFGEGSWLTVV.

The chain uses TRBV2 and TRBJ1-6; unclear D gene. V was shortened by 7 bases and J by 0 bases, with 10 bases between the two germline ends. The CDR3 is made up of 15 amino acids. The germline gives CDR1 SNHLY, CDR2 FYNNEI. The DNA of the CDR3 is TGTGCCAGCACGTCCAAGCGCTCCTATAATTCACCCCTCCACTTT. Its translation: CASTSKRSYNSPLHF.

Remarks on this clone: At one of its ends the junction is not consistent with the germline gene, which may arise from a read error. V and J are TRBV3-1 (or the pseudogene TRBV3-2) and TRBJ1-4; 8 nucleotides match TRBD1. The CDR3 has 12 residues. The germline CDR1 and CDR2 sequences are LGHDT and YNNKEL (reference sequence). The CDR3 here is CASSPRQGARIF. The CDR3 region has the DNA TGTGCCAGCAGCCCTAGGCAGGGGGCAAGGATTTTT.

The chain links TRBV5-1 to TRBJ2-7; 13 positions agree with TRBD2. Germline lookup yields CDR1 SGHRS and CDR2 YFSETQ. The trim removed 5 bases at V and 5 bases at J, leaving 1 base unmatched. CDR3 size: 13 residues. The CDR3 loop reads CASRTSGGNEQYF. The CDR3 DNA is TGCGCCAGCAGGACTAGCGGGGGGAACGAGCAGTACTTC. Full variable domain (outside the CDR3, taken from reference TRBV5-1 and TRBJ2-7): KAGVTQTPRYLIKTRGQQVTLSCSPISGHRSVSWYQQTPGQGLQFLFEYFSETQRNKGNFPGRFSGRQFSNSRSEMNVSTLELGDSALYLCASRTSGGNEQYFGPGTRLTVT.

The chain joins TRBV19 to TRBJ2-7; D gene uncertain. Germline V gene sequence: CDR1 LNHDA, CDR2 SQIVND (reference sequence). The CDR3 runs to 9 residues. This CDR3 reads CHGADEQYF. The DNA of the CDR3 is TGTCACGGTGCCGACGAGCAGTACTTC. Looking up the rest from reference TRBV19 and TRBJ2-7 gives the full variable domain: DGGITQSPKYLFRKEGQNVTLSCEQNLNHDAMYWYRQDPGQGLRLIYYSQIVNDFQKGDIAEGYSVSREKKESFPLTVTSAQKNPTAFYLCHGADEQYFGPGTRLTVT.

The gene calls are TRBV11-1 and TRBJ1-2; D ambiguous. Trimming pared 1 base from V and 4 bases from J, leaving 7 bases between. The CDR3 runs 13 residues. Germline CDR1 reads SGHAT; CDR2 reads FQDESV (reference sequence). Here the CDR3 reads CASSLERGYGYTF. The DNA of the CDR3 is TGTGCCAGCAGCTTAGAGCGTGGCTATGGCTACACCTTC.

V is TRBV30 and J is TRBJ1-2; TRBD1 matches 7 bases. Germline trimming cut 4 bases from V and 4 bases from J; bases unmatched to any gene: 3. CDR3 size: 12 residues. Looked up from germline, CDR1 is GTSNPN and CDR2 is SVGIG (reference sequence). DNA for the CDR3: TGTGCCTGGATTCAGGGGGTCTATGGCTACACCTTC. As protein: CAWIQGVYGYTF.

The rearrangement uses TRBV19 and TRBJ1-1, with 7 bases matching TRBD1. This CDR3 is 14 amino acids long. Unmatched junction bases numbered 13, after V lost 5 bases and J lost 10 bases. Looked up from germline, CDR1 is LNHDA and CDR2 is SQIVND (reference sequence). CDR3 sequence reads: CASSLPDRPLGAFF. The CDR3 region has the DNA TGTGCCAGTAGTCTCCCGGACAGGCCTTTGGGAGCTTTCTTT.

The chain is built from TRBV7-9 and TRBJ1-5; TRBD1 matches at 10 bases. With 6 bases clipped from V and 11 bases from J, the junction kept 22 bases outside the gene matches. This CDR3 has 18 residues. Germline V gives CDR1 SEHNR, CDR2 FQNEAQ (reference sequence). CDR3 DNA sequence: TGTGCCAGCAGTTCCGGGACAGGGGCCAAGGTGGCTAGGGGGACCCAGCATTTT. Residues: CASSSGTGAKVARGTQHF.

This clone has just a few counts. CDR3 sequence (DNA): TGTGCCAGCAGCGTAGAGACAGTGGCCTCACCCCTCCACTTT. It encodes CASSVETVASPLHF. The gene calls are TRBV9 and TRBJ1-6; possible D gene TRBD1, 5 bases. The V end was cut by 0 bases, the J end by 10 bases, with 11 bases between. The CDR3 loop spans 14 amino acids. The germline gives CDR1 SGDLS, CDR2 YYNGEE. Drawing the rest from reference TRBV9 and TRBJ1-6, the complete variable domain is DSGVTQTPKHLITATGQRVTLRCSPRSGDLSVYWYQQSLDQGLQFLIQYYNGEERAKGNILERFSAQQFPDLHSELNLSSLELGDSALYFCASSVETVASPLHFGNGTRLTVT.

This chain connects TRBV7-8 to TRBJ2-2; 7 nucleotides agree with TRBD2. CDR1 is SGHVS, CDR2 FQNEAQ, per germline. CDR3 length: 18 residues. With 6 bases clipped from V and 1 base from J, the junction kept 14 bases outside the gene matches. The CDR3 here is CASSLRAGTKQNTGELFF. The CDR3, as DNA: TGTGCCAGCAGTTTGCGAGCTGGGACTAAGCAGAACACCGGGGAGCTGTTTTTT.

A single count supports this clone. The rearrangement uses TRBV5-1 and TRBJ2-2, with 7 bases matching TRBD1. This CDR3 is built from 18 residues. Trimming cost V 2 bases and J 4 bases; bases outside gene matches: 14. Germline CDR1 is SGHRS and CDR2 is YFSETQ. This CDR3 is CASSFTGVSRGSTGELFF. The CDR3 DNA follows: TGCGCCAGCAGCTTTACAGGGGTCTCGAGGGGGAGCACCGGGGAGCTGTTTTTT.

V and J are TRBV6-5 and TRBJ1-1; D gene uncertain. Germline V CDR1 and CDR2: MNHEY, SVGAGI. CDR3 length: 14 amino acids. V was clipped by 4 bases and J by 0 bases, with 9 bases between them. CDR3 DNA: TGTGCCAGCAGTTCCAGGTACATGAACACTGAAGCTTTCTTT. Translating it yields CASSSRYMNTEAFF.

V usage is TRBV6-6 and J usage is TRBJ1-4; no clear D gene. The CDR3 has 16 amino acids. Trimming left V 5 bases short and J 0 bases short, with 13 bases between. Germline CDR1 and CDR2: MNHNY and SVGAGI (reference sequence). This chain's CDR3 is CASSPTGPTTNEKLFF. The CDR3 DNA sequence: TGTGCCAGCAGTCCGACGGGTCCCACAACTAATGAAAAACTGTTTTTT.

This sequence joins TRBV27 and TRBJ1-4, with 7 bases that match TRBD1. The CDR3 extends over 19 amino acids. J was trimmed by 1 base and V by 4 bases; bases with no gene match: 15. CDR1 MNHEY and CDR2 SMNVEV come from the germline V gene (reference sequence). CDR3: CASSYHHQRGRLTNEKLFF. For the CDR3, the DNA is TGTGCCAGCAGTTACCACCACCAGAGGGGGCGTTTAACTAATGAAAAACTGTTTTTT. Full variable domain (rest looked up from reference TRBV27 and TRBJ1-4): EAQVTQNPRYLITVTGKKLTVTCSQNMNHEYMSWYRQDPGLGLRQIYYSMNVEVTDKGDVPEGYKVSRKEKRNFPLILESPSPNQTSLYFCASSYHHQRGRLTNEKLFFGSGTQLSVL.

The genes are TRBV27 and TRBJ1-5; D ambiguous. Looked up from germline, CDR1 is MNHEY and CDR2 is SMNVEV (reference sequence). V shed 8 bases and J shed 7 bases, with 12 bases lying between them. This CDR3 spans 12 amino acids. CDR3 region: CASGPGRQPQHF. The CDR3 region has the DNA TGTGCCAGCGGCCCCGGGAGACAGCCCCAGCATTTT.

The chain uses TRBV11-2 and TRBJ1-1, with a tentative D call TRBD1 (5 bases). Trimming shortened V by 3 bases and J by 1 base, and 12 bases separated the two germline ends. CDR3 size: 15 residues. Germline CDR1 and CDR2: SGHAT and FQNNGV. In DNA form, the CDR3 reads TGTGCCAGCAGCTTCTCAAACACAGGGAACACTGAAGCTTTCTTT. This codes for CASSFSNTGNTEAFF.